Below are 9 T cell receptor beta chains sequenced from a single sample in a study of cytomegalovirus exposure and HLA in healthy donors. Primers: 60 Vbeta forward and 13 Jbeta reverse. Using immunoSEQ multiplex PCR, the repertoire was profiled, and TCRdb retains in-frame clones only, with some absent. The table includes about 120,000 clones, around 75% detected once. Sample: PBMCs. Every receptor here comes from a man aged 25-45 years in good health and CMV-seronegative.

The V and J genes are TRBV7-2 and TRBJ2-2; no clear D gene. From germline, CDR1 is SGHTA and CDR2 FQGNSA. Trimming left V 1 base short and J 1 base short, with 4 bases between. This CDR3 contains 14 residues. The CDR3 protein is CASSLGRNTGELFF. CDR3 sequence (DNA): TGTGCCAGCAGCTTAGGCAGGAACACCGGGGAGCTGTTTTTT.

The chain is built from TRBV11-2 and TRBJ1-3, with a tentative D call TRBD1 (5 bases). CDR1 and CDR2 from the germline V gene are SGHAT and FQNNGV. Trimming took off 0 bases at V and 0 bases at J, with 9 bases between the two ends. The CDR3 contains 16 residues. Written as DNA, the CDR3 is TGTGCCAGCAGCTTAGATGGGGGGTTCTCTGGAAACACCATATATTTT. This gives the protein CASSLDGGFSGNTIYF.

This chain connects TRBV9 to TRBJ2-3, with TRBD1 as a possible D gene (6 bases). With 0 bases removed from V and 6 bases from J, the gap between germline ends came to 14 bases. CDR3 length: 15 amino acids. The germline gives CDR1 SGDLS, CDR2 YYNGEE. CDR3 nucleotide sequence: TGTGCCAGCAGCGTAGAGCCAGGGGCGTCGGATACGCAGTATTTT. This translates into CASSVEPGASDTQYF.

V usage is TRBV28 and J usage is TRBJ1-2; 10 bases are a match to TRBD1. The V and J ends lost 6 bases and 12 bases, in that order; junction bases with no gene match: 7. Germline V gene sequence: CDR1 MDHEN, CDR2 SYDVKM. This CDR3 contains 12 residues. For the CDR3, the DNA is TGTGCCAGCAGGACGACAGGGGGCTGTCACACCTTC. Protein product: CASRTTGGCHTF.

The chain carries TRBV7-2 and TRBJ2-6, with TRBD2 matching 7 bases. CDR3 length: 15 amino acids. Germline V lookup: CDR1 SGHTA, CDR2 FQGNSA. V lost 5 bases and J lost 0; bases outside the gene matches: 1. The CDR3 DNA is TGTGCCAGCAGCCGCGGGAGCTCTGGGGCCAACGTCCTGACTTTC. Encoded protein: CASSRGSSGANVLTF.

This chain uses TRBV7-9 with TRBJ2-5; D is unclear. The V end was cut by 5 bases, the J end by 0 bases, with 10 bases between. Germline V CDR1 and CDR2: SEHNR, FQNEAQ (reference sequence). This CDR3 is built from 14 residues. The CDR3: CASSPGSYQETQYF. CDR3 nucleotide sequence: TGTGCCAGCAGCCCCGGGTCGTACCAAGAGACCCAGTACTTC.

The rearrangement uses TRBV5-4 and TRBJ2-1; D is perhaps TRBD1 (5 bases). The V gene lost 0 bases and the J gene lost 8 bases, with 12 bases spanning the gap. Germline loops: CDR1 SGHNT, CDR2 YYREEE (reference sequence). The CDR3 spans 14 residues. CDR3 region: CASSLGWGPDEQFF. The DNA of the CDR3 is TGTGCCAGCAGCTTGGGATGGGGCCCGGATGAGCAGTTCTTC.

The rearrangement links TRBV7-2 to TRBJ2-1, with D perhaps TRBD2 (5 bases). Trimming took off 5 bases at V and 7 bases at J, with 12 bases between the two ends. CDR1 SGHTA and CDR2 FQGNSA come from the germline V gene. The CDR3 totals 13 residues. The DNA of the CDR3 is TGTGCCAGCAGCCACGAGGGCGGGAATGAGCAGTTCTTC. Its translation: CASSHEGGNEQFF.

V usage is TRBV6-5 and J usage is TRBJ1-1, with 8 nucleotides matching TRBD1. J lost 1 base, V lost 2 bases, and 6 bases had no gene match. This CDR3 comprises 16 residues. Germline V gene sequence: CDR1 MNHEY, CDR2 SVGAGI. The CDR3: CASSYERQGKNTEAFF. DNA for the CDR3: TGTGCCAGCAGTTACGAGAGACAGGGGAAGAACACTGAAGCTTTCTTT.